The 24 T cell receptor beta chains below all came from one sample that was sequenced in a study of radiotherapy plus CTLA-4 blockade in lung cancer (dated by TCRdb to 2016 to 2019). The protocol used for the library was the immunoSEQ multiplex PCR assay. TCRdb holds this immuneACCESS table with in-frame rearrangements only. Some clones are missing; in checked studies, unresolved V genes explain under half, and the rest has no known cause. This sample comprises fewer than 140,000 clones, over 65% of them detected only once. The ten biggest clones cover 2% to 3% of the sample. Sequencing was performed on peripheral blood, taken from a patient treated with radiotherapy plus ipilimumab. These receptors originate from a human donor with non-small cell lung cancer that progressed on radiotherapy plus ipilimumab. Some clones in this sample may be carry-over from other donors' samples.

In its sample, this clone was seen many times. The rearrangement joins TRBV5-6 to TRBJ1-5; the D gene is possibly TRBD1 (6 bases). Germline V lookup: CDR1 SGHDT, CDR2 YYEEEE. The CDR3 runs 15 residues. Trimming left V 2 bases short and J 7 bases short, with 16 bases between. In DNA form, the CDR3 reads TGTGCCAGCAGCTTTATGGGGGGCGGGGGGCAGCCCCAGCATTTT. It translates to CASSFMGGGGQPQHF.

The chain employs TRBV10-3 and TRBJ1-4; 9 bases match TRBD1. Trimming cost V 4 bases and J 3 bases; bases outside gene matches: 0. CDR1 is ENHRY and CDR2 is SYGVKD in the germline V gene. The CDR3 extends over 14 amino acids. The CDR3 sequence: CAISGTGANEKLFF. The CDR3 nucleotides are TGTGCCATCAGTGGGACAGGGGCTAATGAAAAACTGTTTTTT.

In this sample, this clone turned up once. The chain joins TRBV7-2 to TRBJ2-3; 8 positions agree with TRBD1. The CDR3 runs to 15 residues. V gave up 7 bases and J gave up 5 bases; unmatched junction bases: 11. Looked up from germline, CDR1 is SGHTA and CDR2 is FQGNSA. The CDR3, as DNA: TGTGCCAGCAAACCGGGGCCAGGGGGCATAGATACGCAGTATTTT. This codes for CASKPGPGGIDTQYF.

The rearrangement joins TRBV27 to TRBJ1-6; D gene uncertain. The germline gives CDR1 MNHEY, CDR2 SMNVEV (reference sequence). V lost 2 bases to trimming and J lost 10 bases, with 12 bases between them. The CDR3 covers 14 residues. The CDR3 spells CASSLGPLPSPLHF. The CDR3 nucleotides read TGTGCCAGCAGTTTAGGTCCTCTTCCCTCACCCCTCCACTTT.

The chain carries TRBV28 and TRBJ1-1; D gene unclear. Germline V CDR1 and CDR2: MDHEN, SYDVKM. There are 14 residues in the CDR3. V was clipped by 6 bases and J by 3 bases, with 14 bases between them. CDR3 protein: CASRHPSGYTEAFF. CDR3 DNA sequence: TGTGCCAGCAGACACCCATCCGGGTACACTGAAGCTTTCTTT.

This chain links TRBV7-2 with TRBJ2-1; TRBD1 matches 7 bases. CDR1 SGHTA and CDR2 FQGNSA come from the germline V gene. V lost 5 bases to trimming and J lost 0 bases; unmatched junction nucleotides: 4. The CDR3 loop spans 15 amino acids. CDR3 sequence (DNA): TGTGCCAGCAGCCCGACAGGGAACTCCTACAATGAGCAGTTCTTC. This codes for CASSPTGNSYNEQFF. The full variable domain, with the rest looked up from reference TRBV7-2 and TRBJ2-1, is GAGVSQSPSNKVTEKGKDVELRCDPISGHTALYWYRQSLGQGLEFLIYFQGNSAPDKSGLPSDRFSAERTGGSVSTLTIQRTQQEDSAVYLCASSPTGNSYNEQFFGPGTRLTVL.

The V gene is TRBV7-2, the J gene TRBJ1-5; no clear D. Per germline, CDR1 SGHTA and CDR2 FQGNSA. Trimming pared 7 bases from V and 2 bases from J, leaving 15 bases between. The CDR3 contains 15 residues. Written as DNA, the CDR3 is TGTGCCAGCAAAGCCGGGCCTGGCGGCAATCAGCCCCAGCATTTT. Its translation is CASKAGPGGNQPQHF.

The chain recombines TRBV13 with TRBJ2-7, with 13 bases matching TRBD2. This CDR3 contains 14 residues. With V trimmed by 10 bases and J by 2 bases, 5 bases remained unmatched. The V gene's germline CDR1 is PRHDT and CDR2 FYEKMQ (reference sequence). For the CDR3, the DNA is TGTGCCACCCGACTAGCGGGGGGACCCTACGAGCAGTACTTC. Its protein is CATRLAGGPYEQYF.

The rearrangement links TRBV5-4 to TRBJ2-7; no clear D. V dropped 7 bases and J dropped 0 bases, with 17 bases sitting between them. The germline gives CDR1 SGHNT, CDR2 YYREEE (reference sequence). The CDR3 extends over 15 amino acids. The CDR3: CASGSGFSGSYEQYF. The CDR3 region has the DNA TGTGCCAGCGGCTCCGGGTTTTCGGGCTCCTACGAGCAGTACTTC. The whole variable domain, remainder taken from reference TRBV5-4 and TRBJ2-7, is ETGVTQSPTHLIKTRGQQVTLRCSSQSGHNTVSWYQQALGQGPQFIFQYYREEENGRGNFPPRFSGLQFPNYSSELNVNALELDDSALYLCASGSGFSGSYEQYFGPGTRLTVT.

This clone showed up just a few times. The CDR3 spells CASSGTGTPHTDTQYF. As DNA, the CDR3 is TGTGCCAGCAGCGGAACCGGGACTCCCCACACAGATACGCAGTATTTT. The V and J genes are TRBV7-2 and TRBJ2-3; tentatively, D is TRBD2 (6 bases). The CDR3 length is 16 residues. V was clipped by 5 bases and J by 2 bases, with 17 bases between them. The germline V gene has CDR1 SGHTA and CDR2 FQGNSA.

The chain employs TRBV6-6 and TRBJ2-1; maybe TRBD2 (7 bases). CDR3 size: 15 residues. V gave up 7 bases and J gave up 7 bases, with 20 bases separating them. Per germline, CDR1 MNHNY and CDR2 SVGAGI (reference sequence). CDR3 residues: CASTLVRGAGNEQFF. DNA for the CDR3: TGTGCCAGCACGTTAGTCCGGGGGGCAGGAAATGAGCAGTTCTTC.

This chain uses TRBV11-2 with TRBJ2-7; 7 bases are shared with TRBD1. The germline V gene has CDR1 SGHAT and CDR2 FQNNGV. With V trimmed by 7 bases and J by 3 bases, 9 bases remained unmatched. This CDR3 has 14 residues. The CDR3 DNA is TGTGCCAGCACCGATTGGGCAGGGGGCTACGAGCAGTACTTC. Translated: CASTDWAGGYEQYF.

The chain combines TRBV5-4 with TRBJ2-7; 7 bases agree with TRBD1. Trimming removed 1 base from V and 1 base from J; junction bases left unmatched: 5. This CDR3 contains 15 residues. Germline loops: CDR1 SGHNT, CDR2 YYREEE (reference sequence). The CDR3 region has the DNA TGTGCCAGCAGCTTGACGGGACAGCCGTCCTACGAGCAGTACTTC. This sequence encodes CASSLTGQPSYEQYF.

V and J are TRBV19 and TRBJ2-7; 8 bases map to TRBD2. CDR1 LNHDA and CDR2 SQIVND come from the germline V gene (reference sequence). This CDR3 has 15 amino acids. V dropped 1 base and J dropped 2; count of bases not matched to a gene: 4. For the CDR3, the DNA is TGTGCCAGTAGTATAGGCGGGGGGCTGACCTACGAGCAGTACTTC. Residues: CASSIGGGLTYEQYF.

The CDR3, as DNA: TGTGCCAGCAACCACCACCCGAACACTGAAGCTTTCTTT. Protein product: CASNHHPNTEAFF. The J gene is TRBJ1-1, the V gene TRBV6-6; D not resolved. The germline CDR1 and CDR2 sequences are MNHNY and SVGAGI (reference sequence). Deletions cut 7 bases from V and 1 base from J, with 10 bases between. The CDR3 extends over 13 amino acids.

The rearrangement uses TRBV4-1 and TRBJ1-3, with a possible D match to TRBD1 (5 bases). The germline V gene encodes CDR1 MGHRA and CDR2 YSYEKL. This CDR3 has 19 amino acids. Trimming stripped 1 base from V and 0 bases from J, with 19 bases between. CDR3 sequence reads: CASSQGFFRGARSGNTIYF. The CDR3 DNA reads TGCGCCAGCAGCCAAGGTTTTTTTCGAGGGGCGCGCTCTGGAAACACCATATATTTT.

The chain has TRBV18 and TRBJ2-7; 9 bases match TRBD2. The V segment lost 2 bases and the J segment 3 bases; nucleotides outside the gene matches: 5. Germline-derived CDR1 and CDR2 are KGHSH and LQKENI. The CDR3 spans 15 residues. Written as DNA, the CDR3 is TGTGCCAGCTCACCAGGCCTAGCGGGGAACTACGAGCAGTACTTC. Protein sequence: CASSPGLAGNYEQYF.

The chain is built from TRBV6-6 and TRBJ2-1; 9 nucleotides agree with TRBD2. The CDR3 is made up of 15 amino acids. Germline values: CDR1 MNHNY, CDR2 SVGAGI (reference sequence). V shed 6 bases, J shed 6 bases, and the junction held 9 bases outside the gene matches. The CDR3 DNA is TGTGCCAGCAGCCCCGGGAGCGGGGGGATCAATGAGCAGTTCTTC. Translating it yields CASSPGSGGINEQFF.

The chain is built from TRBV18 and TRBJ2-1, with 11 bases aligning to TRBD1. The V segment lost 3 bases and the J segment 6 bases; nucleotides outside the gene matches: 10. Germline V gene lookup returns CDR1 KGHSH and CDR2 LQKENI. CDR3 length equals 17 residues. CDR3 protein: CASSPQTLGQGGNEQFF. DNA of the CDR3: TGTGCCAGCTCACCTCAAACCCTGGGACAGGGGGGCAATGAGCAGTTCTTC.

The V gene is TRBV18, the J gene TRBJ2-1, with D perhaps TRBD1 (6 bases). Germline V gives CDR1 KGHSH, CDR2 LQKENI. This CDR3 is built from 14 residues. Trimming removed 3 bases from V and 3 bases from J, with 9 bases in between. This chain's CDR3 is CASSPEQGYNEQFF. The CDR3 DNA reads TGTGCCAGCTCACCCGAACAGGGCTACAATGAGCAGTTCTTC.

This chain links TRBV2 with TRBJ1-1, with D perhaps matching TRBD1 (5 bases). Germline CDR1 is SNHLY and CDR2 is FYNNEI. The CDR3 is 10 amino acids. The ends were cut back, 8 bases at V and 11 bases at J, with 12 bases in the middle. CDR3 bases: TGTGCCAGCGCAGGGTCGCAGGCTTTCTTT. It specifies CASAGSQAFF.

CDR3 protein: CASSTGVATNEKLFF. The CDR3, as DNA: TGCGCCAGCAGCACAGGGGTTGCAACTAATGAAAAACTGTTTTTT. The chain employs TRBV4-3 and TRBJ1-4; 7 bases are shared with TRBD1. The CDR3 has 15 residues. V trimming: 5 bases; J trimming: 0 bases; junction bases outside the gene matches: 3. Germline lookup yields CDR1 LGHNA and CDR2 YSLEER.

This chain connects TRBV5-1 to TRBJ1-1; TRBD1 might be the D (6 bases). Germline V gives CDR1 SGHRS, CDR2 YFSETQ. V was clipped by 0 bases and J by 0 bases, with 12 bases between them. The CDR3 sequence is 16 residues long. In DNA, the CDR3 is TGCGCCAGCAGCTTGGCAGGGGTCCTCATGAACACTGAAGCTTTCTTT. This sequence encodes CASSLAGVLMNTEAFF.

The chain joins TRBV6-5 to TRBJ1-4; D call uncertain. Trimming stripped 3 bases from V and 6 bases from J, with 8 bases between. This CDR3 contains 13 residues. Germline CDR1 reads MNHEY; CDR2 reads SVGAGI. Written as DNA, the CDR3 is TGTGCCAGCAGTTATTTAGGGCATGAAAAACTGTTTTTT. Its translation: CASSYLGHEKLFF.